This T cell receptor (beta chain) is from a study of beta chain features in type 1 diabetes. Study-level points and caveats: Fewer insertions but more deletions were seen at VDJ junctions in type 1 diabetes patients.

Roughly 110 mL of blood, on average, came from one heparinised draw per donor. Central memory, naive, regulatory and stem cell-like memory CD4+ cells were sorted by CD45RO/CCR7/CD25/CD127/CD95/CD27. This clone has more than one count but fewer than ten. Its antigen is unidentified. The CDR3 is 13 amino acids. Trimming cost V 5 bases and J 8 bases; bases outside gene matches: 6. Germline V gene lookup returns CDR1 MGHDK and CDR2 SYGVNS. TCRB transcripts that were expressed got sequenced, as all of the isolated RNA had been reverse transcribed. Repertoires were generated with immunoSEQ multiplex PCR, while TCRdb's copy carries only in-frame clones and drops some. The sample yields 350,000 to 400,000 clones, less than 15% seen once.

Material for sequencing was naive CD4+ T cells from blood. The source is a woman aged 18-29 years in good health. The chain employs TRBV25-1 and TRBJ1-5, with 7 nucleotides matching TRBD1. The DNA of the CDR3 is TGTGCCAGCAGTCGAACCGGGACAGAGCCCCAGCATTTT. Amino acids: CASSRTGTEPQHF.